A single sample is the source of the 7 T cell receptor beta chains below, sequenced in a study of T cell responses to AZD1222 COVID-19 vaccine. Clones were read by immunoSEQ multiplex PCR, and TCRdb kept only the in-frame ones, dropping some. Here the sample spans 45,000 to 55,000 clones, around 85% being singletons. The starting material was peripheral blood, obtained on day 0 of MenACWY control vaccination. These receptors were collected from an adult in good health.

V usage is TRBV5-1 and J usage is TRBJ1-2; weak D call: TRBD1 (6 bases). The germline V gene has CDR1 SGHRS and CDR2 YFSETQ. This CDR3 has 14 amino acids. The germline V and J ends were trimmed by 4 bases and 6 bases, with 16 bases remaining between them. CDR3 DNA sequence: TGCGCCAGCAGCCCCTCGACAGGATTCCATGGCTACACCTTC. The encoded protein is CASSPSTGFHGYTF.

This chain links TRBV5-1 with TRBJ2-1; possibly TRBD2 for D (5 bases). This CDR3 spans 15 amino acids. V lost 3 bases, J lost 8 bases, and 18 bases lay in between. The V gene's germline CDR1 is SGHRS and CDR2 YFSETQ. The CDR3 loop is CASSSTEVLVDEQFF. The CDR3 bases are TGCGCCAGCAGCTCGACGGAGGTATTAGTCGATGAGCAGTTCTTC.

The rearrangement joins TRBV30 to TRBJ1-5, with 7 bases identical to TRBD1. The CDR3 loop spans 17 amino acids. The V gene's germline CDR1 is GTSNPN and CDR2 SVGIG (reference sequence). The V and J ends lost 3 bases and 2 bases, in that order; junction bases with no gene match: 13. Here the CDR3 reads CAWSGTAFRMGNQPQHF. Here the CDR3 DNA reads TGTGCCTGGAGCGGGACAGCGTTTAGAATGGGCAATCAGCCCCAGCATTTT.

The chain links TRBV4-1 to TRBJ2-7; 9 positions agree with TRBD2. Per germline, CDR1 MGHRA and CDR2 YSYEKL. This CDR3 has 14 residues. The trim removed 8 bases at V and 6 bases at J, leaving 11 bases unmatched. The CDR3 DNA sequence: TGCGCCAGCGGGGCCCCAGCGGGAGGCTTCGAGCAGTACTTC. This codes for CASGAPAGGFEQYF.

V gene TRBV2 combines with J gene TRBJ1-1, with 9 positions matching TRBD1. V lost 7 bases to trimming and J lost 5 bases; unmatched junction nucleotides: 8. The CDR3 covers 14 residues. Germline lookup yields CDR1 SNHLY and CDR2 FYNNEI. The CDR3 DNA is TGTGCCAGCAACCTGGACAGGGGAGGAACTGAAGCTTTCTTT. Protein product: CASNLDRGGTEAFF. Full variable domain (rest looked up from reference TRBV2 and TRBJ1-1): EPEVTQTPSHQVTQMGQEVILRCVPISNHLYFYWYRQILGQKVEFLVSFYNNEISEKSEIFDDQFSVERPDGSNFTLKIRSTKLEDSAMYFCASNLDRGGTEAFFGQGTRLTVV.

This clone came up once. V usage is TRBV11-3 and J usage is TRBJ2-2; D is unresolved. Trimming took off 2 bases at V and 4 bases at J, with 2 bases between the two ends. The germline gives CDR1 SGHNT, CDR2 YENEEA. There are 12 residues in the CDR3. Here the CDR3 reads CASSLLTGELFF. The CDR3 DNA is TGTGCCAGCAGCTTACTCACCGGGGAGCTGTTTTTT.

CDR3 sequence: CASSRKKNTEAFF. The CDR3 coding sequence is TGTGCCAGCAGCCGGAAGAAGAACACTGAAGCTTTCTTT. J is TRBJ1-1 and V is TRBV7-9, with D uncertain. The CDR3 is 13 residues long. CDR1 and CDR2 (germline): SEHNR, FQNEAQ (reference sequence). The V gene lost 5 bases and the J gene lost 1 base, with 8 bases spanning the gap. Complete variable domain (other parts from reference TRBV7-9 and TRBJ1-1): DTGVSQNPRHKITKRGQNVTFRCDPISEHNRLYWYRQTLGQGPEFLTYFQNEAQLEKSRLLSDRFSAERPKGSFSTLEIQRTEQGDSAMYLCASSRKKNTEAFFGQGTRLTVV.